A single sample gave rise to the 12 T cell receptor beta chains below, sequenced in a study of breast tumors, draining lymph nodes, adjacent tissues. TCRdb reprocessed the multiplex PCR reads via MiXCR and lists one record per CDR3 protein. The repertoire holds fewer than 85,000 distinct CDR3 sequences, with approximately 19% as singletons. Samples came from axillary lymph nodes draining the breast cancer. Sequenced material: axillary lymph node tissue. Receptor source: a female donor with breast cancer. Some clones in this sample may be carry-over from other donors' samples.

The V gene is TRBV6-1, the J gene TRBJ1-1; D is perhaps TRBD1 (5 bases). The CDR3 contains 12 residues. CDR1 is MNHNS and CDR2 is SASEGT in the germline V gene. Trimming took off 4 bases at V and 7 bases at J, with 10 bases between the two ends. CDR3 loop: CASSGAGVEAFF. CDR3 DNA: TGTGCCAGCAGTGGGGCGGGGGTTGAAGCTTTCTTT.

There are many counts of this clonotype. The chain uses TRBV7-9 and TRBJ2-3, with unresolved D. V gave up 3 bases and J gave up 0 bases, with 7 bases separating them. In germline, CDR1 is SEHNR, CDR2 FQNEAQ (reference sequence). The CDR3 totals 14 residues. The CDR3 region is CASSLLSSTDTQYF. The CDR3 DNA reads as TGTGCCAGCAGCTTGCTATCGAGCACAGATACGCAGTATTTT.

As concerns this clonotype: A read error is possible here, since a much larger clone lies one base away. V gene TRBV2 combines with J gene TRBJ2-5; weak D call: TRBD2 (6 bases). CDR1 is SNHLY and CDR2 is FYNNEI in the germline V gene. The CDR3 consists of 13 residues. The CDR3: CASSQGLQEAQYF. CDR3 DNA sequence: TGTGCCAGCAGCCAGGGACTTCAAGAGGCCCAGTACTTC.

The DNA of the CDR3 is TGTGCCAGCAGGTGGACTAGCGGGAGTTGGAATGAGCAGTTCTTC. Residues: CASRWTSGSWNEQFF. J is TRBJ2-1 and V is TRBV12-3 or TRBV12-4, with TRBD2 identical over 13 bases. This CDR3 contains 15 residues. Unmatched junction bases numbered 6, after V lost 6 bases and J lost 7 bases.

In this sample, this clonotype turned up many times. J is TRBJ1-5 and V is TRBV19, with TRBD1 matching 7 bases. CDR3 length equals 12 residues. Germline V gene lookup returns CDR1 LNHDA and CDR2 SQIVND (reference sequence). The V segment lost 6 bases and the J segment 4 bases; nucleotides outside the gene matches: 0. CDR3 nucleotide sequence: TGTGCCAGTAGACAGGGGAATCAGCCCCAGCATTTT. This codes for CASRQGNQPQHF.

Written as DNA, the CDR3 is TGCGCCAGCAGCCCCGAAACTCACCCGAACACTGAAGCTTTCTTT. Its protein is CASSPETHPNTEAFF. The chain is built from TRBV5-1 and TRBJ1-1; no clear D. CDR3 length: 15 amino acids. Germline V gene sequence: CDR1 SGHRS, CDR2 YFSETQ. The germline V and J ends were trimmed by 4 bases and 1 base, with 14 bases remaining between them. Full variable domain (missing parts from reference TRBV5-1 and TRBJ1-1): KAGVTQTPRYLIKTRGQQVTLSCSPISGHRSVSWYQQTPGQGLQFLFEYFSETQRNKGNFPGRFSGRQFSNSRSEMNVSTLELGDSALYLCASSPETHPNTEAFFGQGTRLTVV.

This chain joins TRBV11-3 and TRBJ2-1, with 7 bases matching TRBD1. Looked up from germline, CDR1 is SGHNT and CDR2 is YENEEA. The trim removed 6 bases at V and 0 bases at J, leaving 5 bases unmatched. CDR3 length: 15 residues. CDR3 sequence (DNA): TGTGCCAGCAGATCCGGGACAGTCTCCTACAATGAGCAGTTCTTC. The encoded protein is CASRSGTVSYNEQFF.

The chain couples TRBV28 to TRBJ1-5; 10 positions agree with TRBD1. This CDR3 is built from 15 residues. With 3 bases clipped from V and 3 bases from J, the junction kept 2 bases outside the gene matches. Per germline, CDR1 MDHEN and CDR2 SYDVKM. In nucleotides, the CDR3 is TGTGCCAGCAGTTTCGGACAGGGGGTCAATCAGCCCCAGCATTTT. The encoded protein is CASSFGQGVNQPQHF.

This clonotype has just a few counts. The gene calls are TRBV6-2 or TRBV6-3 and TRBJ2-1; D not resolved. Germline V gene sequence: CDR1 MNHEY, CDR2 SVGEGT. This CDR3 region has 13 residues. The ends were cut back, 5 bases at V and 0 bases at J, with 5 bases in the middle. CDR3 amino acids: CASSPSSYNEQFF. In DNA form, the CDR3 reads TGTGCCAGCAGTCCAAGCTCCTACAATGAGCAGTTCTTC.

This clonotype has ten or more counts. The junction does not match germline at one end; this may be a read error. The V and J genes are TRBV5-6 and TRBJ2-3, with a tentative D call TRBD2 (5 bases). The germline gives CDR1 SGHDT, CDR2 YYEEEE. The CDR3 covers 13 residues. The CDR3 here is CAGSFSGTDTQYF. The DNA of the CDR3 is TGTGCCGGCAGCTTTAGCGGCACAGATACGCAGTATTTT.

The table lists this clonotype with many counts. V is TRBV5-4 and J is TRBJ2-3; 9 nucleotides match TRBD2. V shed 5 bases, J shed 4 bases, and the junction held 14 bases outside the gene matches. Germline V CDR1 and CDR2: SGHNT, YYREEE (reference sequence). There are 17 residues in the CDR3. As DNA, the CDR3 is TGTGCCAGCAGTTACCTGACTAGCGGCATAAGCCCAGATACGCAGTATTTT. Amino acid sequence: CASSYLTSGISPDTQYF. The entire variable domain, with the rest obtained from reference TRBV5-4 and TRBJ2-3, is as follows: ETGVTQSPTHLIKTRGQQVTLRCSSQSGHNTVSWYQQALGQGPQFIFQYYREEENGRGNFPPRFSGLQFPNYSSELNVNALELDDSALYLCASSYLTSGISPDTQYFGPGTRLTVL.

The chain links TRBV27 to TRBJ1-1; 8 positions match TRBD1. The V gene end was trimmed by 5 bases and the J gene end by 0 bases; junction bases not matched to a gene: 8. CDR1 and CDR2 from the germline V gene are MNHEY and SMNVEV (reference sequence). This CDR3 comprises 16 residues. CDR3 protein: CASSLKGQVLNTEAFF. As DNA, the CDR3 is TGTGCCAGCAGTCTAAAGGGACAGGTCCTGAACACTGAAGCTTTCTTT.